A selection of T cell receptor beta chains follows, all from one sample in a study of T cell responses to AZD1222 COVID-19 vaccine. Sequenced by immunoSEQ multiplex PCR; TCRdb stores in-frame clones only, minus some. The sample has about 140,000 clones, around 89% seen once; the top ten hold 4.7%. The sample consisted of peripheral blood, taken on day 0 of AZD1222 vaccination. The receptor source for this set is an adult in good health. Each CDR3 is given with its conserved first and last residue. The order of the fields is clone size, J gene, V gene, D gene, CDR3 protein, CDR3 DNA. A D gene is named only where the DNA matches it firmly. Not all rows give a size; the values are once, few, many and, for expanded clones, a class.

NA	TRBJ2-7	TRBV5-6	TRBD2	CASSSGGGNRYF	TGTGCCAGCAGCTCGGGCGGGGGTAATCGGTACTTC
NA	TRBJ2-1	TRBV4-1	TRBD2	CASSRKSSSGGEGEQFF	TGCGCCAGCAGCCGAAAGTCATCTAGCGGGGGGGAGGGTGAGCAGTTCTTC
NA	TRBJ1-2	TRBV30	TRBD1	CAWTGGAKGYTF	TGTGCCTGGACAGGGGGCGCGAAAGGCTACACCTTC
NA	TRBJ1-6	TRBV4-1	TRBD1	CASSQARDRDSYNSPLHF	TGCGCCAGCAGCCAAGCCCGGGACAGGGACTCCTATAATTCACCCCTCCACTTT
NA	TRBJ2-7	TRBV12-3/TRBV12-4	TRBD1	CASSWTGDNEQYF	TGTGCCAGCAGTTGGACAGGGGACAACGAGCAGTACTTC
NA	TRBJ2-6	TRBV15	TRBD1	CATSRRTGKFSGANVLTF	TGTGCCACCAGCAGAAGGACAGGCAAATTTTCTGGGGCCAACGTCCTGACTTTC
NA	TRBJ1-2	TRBV5-4	NA	CASSGGTDYYGYTF	TGTGCCAGCAGCGGAGGGACGGACTACTATGGCTACACCTTC
NA	TRBJ2-3	TRBV7-9	TRBD2	CASSLTLAGVHTTDTQYF	TGTGCCAGCAGCTTAACACTAGCGGGTGTCCATACCACAGATACGCAGTATTTT
NA	TRBJ1-1	TRBV7-9	TRBD1	CASSHPPGGNTEAFF	TGTGCCAGCAGCCACCCTCCAGGGGGCAACACTGAAGCTTTCTTT
NA	TRBJ1-4	TRBV30	NA	CAWSVIVGEKLFF	TGTGCCTGGAGTGTGATAGTGGGGGAAAAACTGTTTTTT
NA	TRBJ2-2	TRBV4-1	NA	CASSRQSTILNTGELFF	TGCGCCAGCAGTAGACAGTCTACTATCCTCAACACCGGGGAGCTGTTTTTT
NA	TRBJ1-1	TRBV6-2/TRBV6-3	NA	CASSYSQGNLNTEAFF	TGTGCCAGCAGTTACTCGCAGGGGAATTTAAACACTGAAGCTTTCTTT
NA	TRBJ1-5	TRBV7-2	NA	CASSLASLVNQPQHF	TGTGCCAGCAGCTTAGCTAGTTTAGTGAATCAGCCCCAGCATTTT
NA	TRBJ2-1	TRBV15	TRBD1	CATSIDRDRGPNEQFF	TGTGCCACCAGCATCGACCGGGACAGGGGGCCCAATGAGCAGTTCTTC
NA	TRBJ2-2	TRBV2	NA	CASVRHQVEKLFF	TGTGCCAGCGTGAGACACCAAGTTGAGAAGCTGTTTTTT
NA	TRBJ1-4	TRBV5-1	NA	CASSSEGGEKLFF	TGCGCCAGCAGCTCAGAGGGGGGTGAAAAACTGTTTTTT
NA	TRBJ1-4	TRBV4-1	NA	CASSQIRQVNEKLFF	TGCGCCAGCAGCCAAATTAGACAGGTCAATGAAAAACTGTTTTTT
NA	TRBJ2-3	TRBV7-8	NA	CASSLVPWSNTDTQYF	TGTGCCAGCAGCCTAGTCCCGTGGTCGAACACAGATACGCAGTATTTT
NA	TRBJ1-1	TRBV9	NA	CASSVAGDTEAFF	TGTGCCAGCAGCGTAGCGGGGGACACTGAAGCTTTCTTT
NA	TRBJ2-1	TRBV10-1	NA	CASSEIPPGEQFF	TGCGCCAGCAGTGAGATACCTCCTGGTGAGCAGTTCTTC
NA	TRBJ2-1	TRBV12-3/TRBV12-4	NA	CASSSSVGNEQFF	TGTGCCAGCAGTTCTAGCGTGGGCAATGAGCAGTTCTTC
NA	TRBJ2-1	TRBV30	NA	CAWRISAALYNEQFF	TGTGCCTGGAGGATCTCAGCGGCTCTCTACAATGAGCAGTTCTTC
NA	TRBJ1-2	TRBV9	NA	CASRLDRRSGGYTF	TGTGCCAGCAGGCTAGACAGGAGGTCAGGGGGCTACACCTTC
NA	TRBJ2-3	TRBV5-4	NA	CASSLAAGADTQYF	TGTGCCAGCAGCTTGGCCGCAGGGGCAGATACGCAGTATTTT
NA	TRBJ1-4	TRBV4-1	NA	CASSQGRTANEKLFF	TGCGCCAGCAGCCAAGGTAGAACGGCTAATGAAAAACTGTTTTTT
once	TRBJ2-7	TRBV27	NA	CASSPATENYEQYF	TGTGCCAGCAGTCCGGCGACCGAGAACTACGAGCAGTACTTC
NA	TRBJ2-1	TRBV30	TRBD2	CAWRVLGGNGAVYYNEQFF	TGTGCCTGGAGAGTGTTGGGAGGGAACGGAGCGGTCTACTACAATGAGCAGTTCTTC
NA	TRBJ2-5	TRBV25-1	TRBD1	CASSRDSKTQYF	TGTGCCAGCAGTCGGGACAGCAAGACCCAGTACTTC
few	TRBJ1-4	TRBV15	NA	CATSRVPSGKLFF	TGTGCCACCAGCAGAGTCCCATCGGGAAAACTGTTTTTT
many	TRBJ1-4	TRBV19	NA	CASSIKPGTNEKLFF	TGTGCCAGTAGTATAAAACCGGGAACAAATGAAAAACTGTTTTTT
NA	TRBJ2-7	TRBV27	TRBD2	CASSSSGLAGLSAFYEQYF	TGTGCCAGCAGTTCCTCCGGGCTAGCGGGACTTTCCGCGTTCTACGAGCAGTACTTC
NA	TRBJ1-2	TRBV2	TRBD1	CASSEIPETGNYGYTF	TGTGCCAGCAGTGAAATCCCCGAGACAGGGAACTATGGCTACACCTTC
NA	TRBJ1-4	TRBV12-5	NA	CASGLFIPRGQESNEKLFF	TGTGCTAGTGGTTTGTTCATCCCCAGGGGCCAAGAATCCAATGAAAAACTGTTTTTT